There are many counts of the clone carrying this T cell receptor (beta chain). Its antigen remains unidentified. With 60 Vbeta and 13 Jbeta primers, the PCR was carried out. Assay used: immunoSEQ multiplex PCR; TCRdb lists only in-frame clones, some missing. The table includes some 120,000 clones, around 80% detected once. These data belong to a study of cytomegalovirus exposure and HLA in healthy donors. Study-wide findings and caveats: Highly shared sequence variants in one cluster were likely a sequencing artifact. Later work found that TCR association rates differed between HLA loci; DRB1 had the most and HLA-C the fewest. According to an earlier analysis, most TCR beta V segments yielded productive rearrangements about 87% or about 30% of the time. Reports described diagnosis of cytomegalovirus status by the classifier as highly specific and sensitive.

The CDR3 spans 15 residues. CDR1 and CDR2 from the germline V gene are MDHEN and SYDVKM. V was pared by 5 bases and J by 1 base, with 11 bases between. The sequencing sample was made of PBMCs. The gene calls are TRBV28 and TRBJ2-2; TRBD1 is a possible D gene (5 bases). This receptor was identified in a man under 40 in good health and CMV-seropositive. CDR3 sequence reads: CASSRTTENTGELFF. The CDR3 DNA follows: TGTGCCAGCAGTAGGACGACAGAGAACACCGGGGAGCTGTTTTTT.